These 10 T cell receptor beta chains share one sample of origin, sequenced in a study of CD8 T cell repertoires and HIV-1 epitope variants. Produced via immunoSEQ multiplex PCR; TCRdb's table is partial and in-frame only. The sample records just under 6,000 clones, around 60% being singletons. The antigens these receptors bind are not known. Source material: cultured CD8+ T cells derived from PBMCs. All receptors derive from a male donor with HIV.

This clone was recorded a few times. The gene calls are TRBV7-9 and TRBJ2-3; a possible D gene is TRBD1 (5 bases). The germline CDR1 and CDR2 sequences are SEHNR and FQNEAQ (reference sequence). Trimming left V 5 bases short and J 8 bases short, with 23 bases between. The CDR3 covers 16 residues. CDR3 nucleotide sequence: TGTGCCAGCAGCATCCCTGCAGGGCATCGGCACCCTACGCAGTATTTT. Protein: CASSIPAGHRHPTQYF. Together with reference TRBV7-9 and TRBJ2-3, the CDR3 gives the full variable domain: DTGVSQNPRHKITKRGQNVTFRCDPISEHNRLYWYRQTLGQGPEFLTYFQNEAQLEKSRLLSDRFSAERPKGSFSTLEIQRTEQGDSAMYLCASSIPAGHRHPTQYFGPGTRLTVL.

CDR3 in amino acids: CASSEEVAGTNYEQYF. CDR3 sequence (DNA): TGTGCCAGCAGCGAAGAGGTAGCGGGGACTAACTACGAGCAGTACTTC. The chain couples TRBV7-9 to TRBJ2-7; 8 bases match TRBD2. Germline CDR1 and CDR2: SEHNR and FQNEAQ (reference sequence). The CDR3 is 16 amino acids. After removal of 5 bases from V and 3 bases from J, the junction contained 12 bases not matched to a gene.

V gene TRBV4-3 combines with J gene TRBJ2-3, with D unresolved. Germline assignment: CDR1 LGHNA and CDR2 YSLEER. The CDR3 length is 12 residues. The V and J ends lost 0 bases and 2 bases respectively, with 0 bases between them. In nucleotides, the CDR3 is TGCGCCAGCAGCCAAGACACAGATACGCAGTATTTT. This gives the protein CASSQDTDTQYF.

The chain links TRBV28 to TRBJ2-7, with 12 bases identical to TRBD2. V trimming: 1 base; J trimming: 6 bases; junction bases outside the gene matches: 7. CDR3 size: 16 residues. The germline CDR1 and CDR2 sequences are MDHEN and SYDVKM. The chain's CDR3 is CASSLLSASGRGEQYF. The CDR3 bases are TGTGCCAGCAGTTTATTAAGTGCTAGCGGGAGGGGCGAGCAGTACTTC.

CDR3 DNA sequence: TGTGCCAGTAGTCCCGGGACAGGGCCCTACGAGCAGTACTTC. The encoded protein is CASSPGTGPYEQYF. The genes are TRBV19 and TRBJ2-7, with 9 positions matching TRBD1. CDR1 is LNHDA, CDR2 SQIVND, per germline (reference sequence). J gave up 2 bases and V 5 bases, and 4 bases lay outside the gene matches. This CDR3 has 14 amino acids.

This chain connects TRBV2 to TRBJ1-5; 7 bases map to TRBD1. Trimming removed 3 bases from V and 2 bases from J; junction bases left unmatched: 13. This CDR3 has 18 amino acids. CDR1 is SNHLY, CDR2 FYNNEI, per germline. CDR3 DNA: TGTGCCAGCAGTGACCCATGGGGACAGTGGGGTCGCAATCAGCCCCAGCATTTT. The encoded protein is CASSDPWGQWGRNQPQHF.

The rearrangement uses TRBV10-1 and TRBJ1-2; a possible D gene is TRBD1 (6 bases). Trimming took off 3 bases at V and 8 bases at J, with 13 bases between the two ends. The CDR3 is 13 amino acids. The germline V gene has CDR1 WNHNN and CDR2 SYGVQD (reference sequence). The CDR3 DNA sequence: TGCGCCAGCAGTGATCCGGGGGGCGGCGGCTACACCTTC. As protein: CASSDPGGGGYTF.

This clone was counted only a few times. The gene calls are TRBV27 and TRBJ1-2, with no clear D. CDR1 and CDR2 from the germline V gene are MNHEY and SMNVEV (reference sequence). V was trimmed by 5 bases and J by 4 bases, leaving 11 bases between them. The CDR3 spans 13 residues. The DNA for the CDR3 is TGTGCCAGCAGTGAAAGGGCCCTCTATGGCTACACCTTC. Its translation is CASSERALYGYTF.

The chain carries TRBV10-2 and TRBJ1-5; D is perhaps TRBD1 (5 bases). Germline-derived CDR1 and CDR2 are WSHSY and SAAADI. CDR3 length: 14 amino acids. V was cut by 6 bases and J by 1 base, with 10 bases left in between. This CDR3 reads CASRGGESNQPQHF. DNA of the CDR3: TGCGCCAGCAGGGGGGGGGAGAGCAATCAGCCCCAGCATTTT.

The chain recombines TRBV29-1 with TRBJ1-1; 7 positions match TRBD1. Germline CDR1 and CDR2: SQVTM and ANQGSEA. This CDR3 contains 13 residues. Trimming took 7 bases from V and 3 from J; bases not matched to a gene: 8. CDR3 nucleotide sequence: TGCAGCGGCGGGACAGACACTCACACTGAAGCTTTCTTT. This gives the protein CSGGTDTHTEAFF.